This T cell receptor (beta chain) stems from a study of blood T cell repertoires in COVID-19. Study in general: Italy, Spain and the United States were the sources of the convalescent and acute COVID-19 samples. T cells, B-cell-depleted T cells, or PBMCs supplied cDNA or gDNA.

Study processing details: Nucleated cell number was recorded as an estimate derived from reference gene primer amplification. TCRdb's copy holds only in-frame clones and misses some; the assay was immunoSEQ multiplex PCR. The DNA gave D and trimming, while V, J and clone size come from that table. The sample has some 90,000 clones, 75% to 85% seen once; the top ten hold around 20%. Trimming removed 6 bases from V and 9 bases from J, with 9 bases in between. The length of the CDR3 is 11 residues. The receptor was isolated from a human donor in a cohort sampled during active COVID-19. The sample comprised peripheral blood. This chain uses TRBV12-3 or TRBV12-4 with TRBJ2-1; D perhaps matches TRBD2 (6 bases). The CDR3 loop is CASRRGLEQFF. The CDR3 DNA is TGTGCCAGCAGACGGGGACTTGAGCAGTTCTTC.